A single sample gave rise to the 5 T cell receptor beta chains below, sequenced in a study of human T cells and chemical hapten exposure. Time point denoted: patch test 1, 2 weeks after DPC sensitization. Treatment defined: therapeutic diphenylcyclopropenone sensitization with weekly scalp DPC. TCRdb redid the calling of the RACE reads with MiXCR, one entry per CDR3 protein. In the table there are around 380,000 distinct CDR3 sequences, approximately 5% of which are singletons. The sequencing here drew on whole blood, taken in connection with sensitization to the hapten diphenylcyclopropenone (DPC). These receptors came from a woman between 45 and 65 years old with alopecia areata. Some clones in this sample may be carry-over from other donors' samples.

This chain uses TRBV3-1 with TRBJ1-2, with a possible D match to TRBD1 (6 bases). This CDR3 is built from 16 residues. The ends were cut back, 1 base at V and 0 bases at J, with 12 bases in the middle. The germline V gene has CDR1 LGHDT and CDR2 YNNKEL (reference sequence). The CDR3 nucleotides read TGTGCCAGCAGCCAAGCGGGGGGCAGGGCTAACTATGGCTACACCTTC. Translated: CASSQAGGRANYGYTF.

The sample holds a few counts of this clonotype. The CDR3 DNA is TGTGCCAGCAGCCGTACTAGCGGGGTACAAGAGACCCAGTACTTC. It yields the protein CASSRTSGVQETQYF. The chain has TRBV3-1 and TRBJ2-5; 10 nucleotides agree with TRBD2. Trimming cost V 4 bases and J 2 bases; bases outside gene matches: 4. Germline V CDR1 and CDR2: LGHDT, YNNKEL (reference sequence). This CDR3 region has 15 residues.

This clonotype was counted at least ten times. The gene calls are TRBV7-7 and TRBJ1-4; D is possibly TRBD1 (5 bases). The CDR3 totals 13 residues. Per germline, CDR1 SSHAT and CDR2 FNYEAQ (reference sequence). The germline V and J ends were trimmed by 5 bases and 8 bases, with 12 bases remaining between them. This CDR3 reads CASSPNPGEKLFF. The CDR3, as DNA: TGTGCCAGCAGCCCGAACCCAGGGGAAAAACTGTTTTTT. The entire variable domain, with the rest obtained from reference TRBV7-7 and TRBJ1-4, is as follows: GAGVSQSPRYKVTKRGQDVTLRCDPISSHATLYWYQQALGQGPEFLTYFNYEAQPDKSGLPSDRFSAERPEGSISTLTIQRTEQRDSAMYRCASSPNPGEKLFFGSGTQLSVL.

This clonotype has more than one count but fewer than ten. The CDR3 protein is CASTLTGTGGTEAFF. CDR3 nucleotide sequence: TGTGCCAGCACCTTAACGGGGACAGGGGGGACTGAAGCTTTCTTT. This chain connects TRBV6-5 to TRBJ1-1; TRBD1 aligns across 11 bases. The germline gives CDR1 MNHEY, CDR2 SVGAGI. V trimming: 7 bases; J trimming: 5 bases; junction bases outside the gene matches: 9. The CDR3 is made up of 15 amino acids.

This rearrangement joins TRBV6-1 to TRBJ1-2; a possible D gene is TRBD1 (6 bases). Trimming shortened V by 10 bases and J by 7 bases, and 16 bases separated the two germline ends. Germline V gene lookup returns CDR1 MNHNS and CDR2 SASEGT. The CDR3 length is 12 residues. Here the CDR3 DNA reads TGTGCCACCGCAGGGGCCGCTCTTGGCTACACCTTC. Its protein is CATAGAALGYTF.